The sequence of this TCR beta chain was determined in a study of T cell responses to AZD1222 COVID-19 vaccine. This clone was observed once. This CDR3 has 14 residues. The assay was immunoSEQ multiplex PCR, and TCRdb's table has in-frame clones only and misses some. The top ten hold about 10% of the sample, which has about 120,000 clones, roughly 87% seen once. The sequences come from peripheral blood, collected on day 0 of AZD1222 vaccination. The origin of this receptor is an adult in good health. The chain has TRBV21-1 and TRBJ2-6; no DNA check was done on the table's D call, TRBD1. TRBV21-1 corresponds to a pseudogene. In DNA, the CDR3 is TGTGCCAGAGACAGGGGCTCTGGGGCCAACGTCCTGACTTTC. Protein sequence: CARDRGSGANVLTF.